This TCR beta chain was captured by sequencing in a study of shared clonotypes between healthy human individuals. Trimming pared 4 bases from V and 1 base from J, leaving 20 bases between. CDR3 length equals 17 residues. In germline, CDR1 is SGHRS, CDR2 YFSETQ. Notes on the study in general: Generally, naive subsets came out with larger estimated richness than memory subsets.

Concerning this clone itself: As yet, its antigen is unknown.

Across several immunoSEQ plates, the genomic DNA of each subset was split evenly. Clones were read by immunoSEQ multiplex PCR, and TCRdb kept only the in-frame ones, dropping some. The table shows roughly 2.2 million clones, with about 92% occurring only once. The genes are TRBV5-1 and TRBJ1-2, with D perhaps matching TRBD1 (6 bases). This TCR was sampled from a man aged 18 to 30 in good health. Some clones in this sample may be carry-over from other donors' samples. Material for sequencing was naive CD4+ T cells from PBMCs. Stated subset: CD45RA+ positively selected. This CDR3 is CASSPAPGQRLNYGYTF. For the CDR3, the DNA is TGCGCCAGCAGCCCGGCCCCAGGACAGCGACTTAACTATGGCTACACCTTC. Drawing the rest from reference TRBV5-1 and TRBJ1-2, the complete variable domain is KAGVTQTPRYLIKTRGQQVTLSCSPISGHRSVSWYQQTPGQGLQFLFEYFSETQRNKGNFPGRFSGRQFSNSRSEMNVSTLELGDSALYLCASSPAPGQRLNYGYTFGSGTRLTVV.